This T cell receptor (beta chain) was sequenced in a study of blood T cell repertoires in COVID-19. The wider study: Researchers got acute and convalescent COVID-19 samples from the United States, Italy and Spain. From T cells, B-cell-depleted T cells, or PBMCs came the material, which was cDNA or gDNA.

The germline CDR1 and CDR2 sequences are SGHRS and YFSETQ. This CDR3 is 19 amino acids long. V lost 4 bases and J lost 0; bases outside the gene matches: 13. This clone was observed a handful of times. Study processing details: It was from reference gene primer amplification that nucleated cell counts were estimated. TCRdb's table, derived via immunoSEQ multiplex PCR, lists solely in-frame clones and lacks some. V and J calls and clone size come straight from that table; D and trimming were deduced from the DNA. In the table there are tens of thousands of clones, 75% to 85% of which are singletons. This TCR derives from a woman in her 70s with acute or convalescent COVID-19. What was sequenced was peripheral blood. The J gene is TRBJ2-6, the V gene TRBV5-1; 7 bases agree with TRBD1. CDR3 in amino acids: CASSLRDSAYHSGANVLTF. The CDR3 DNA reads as TGCGCCAGCAGCCTCCGGGACAGTGCCTACCACTCTGGGGCCAACGTCCTGACTTTC. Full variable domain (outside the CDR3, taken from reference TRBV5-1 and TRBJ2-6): KAGVTQTPRYLIKTRGQQVTLSCSPISGHRSVSWYQQTPGQGLQFLFEYFSETQRNKGNFPGRFSGRQFSNSRSEMNVSTLELGDSALYLCASSLRDSAYHSGANVLTFGAGSRLTVL.